The 5 T cell receptor beta chains reported below all come from one sample, sequenced in a study of blood T cell repertoires in COVID-19. TCRdb keeps only in-frame clones here, not all; method: immunoSEQ multiplex PCR. The top ten clones hold 8.6% of a sample with roughly 200,000 clones, 65% to 85% of them seen once. The sequenced sample was peripheral blood. The source of these receptors is a man aged 40-50 years with active or convalescent COVID-19.

This clone was detected only once. This CDR3 is CASRYRGQGVYEQYF. CDR3 DNA: TGTGCCAGCAGGTACAGGGGACAGGGGGTTTACGAGCAGTACTTC. This sequence joins TRBV5-5 and TRBJ2-7; 11 bases are shared with TRBD1. Germline V gene lookup returns CDR1 SGHKS and CDR2 YYEKEE (reference sequence). The CDR3 extends over 15 amino acids. J was trimmed by 4 bases and V by 5 bases; bases with no gene match: 8.

This chain uses TRBV24-1 with TRBJ2-3, with TRBD2 identical over 11 bases. CDR3 length: 20 residues. V lost 1 base to trimming and J lost 0 bases; unmatched junction nucleotides: 11. The germline CDR1 and CDR2 sequences are KGHDR and SFDVKD. The CDR3 bases are TGTGCCACCAGTGATTTTGGGACTAGCGGAGGAACATTTAGCACAGATACGCAGTATTTT. Its translation: CATSDFGTSGGTFSTDTQYF.

V usage is TRBV10-3 and J usage is TRBJ1-2; the D gene is possibly TRBD1 (5 bases). Germline V lookup: CDR1 ENHRY, CDR2 SYGVKD. The V end lost 4 bases, the J end lost 4 bases, and 7 bases lay between the germline ends. The CDR3 is 12 amino acids. The DNA of the CDR3 is TGTGCCATCAGTGGCGACAGCTATGGCTACACCTTC. Its translation: CAISGDSYGYTF.

This chain uses TRBV10-3 with TRBJ2-7, with TRBD2 matching 10 bases. The length of the CDR3 is 15 residues. Germline CDR1 and CDR2: ENHRY and SYGVKD. V lost 3 bases to trimming and J lost 0 bases; unmatched junction nucleotides: 2. Here the CDR3 DNA reads TGTGCCATCAGTGATAGCGGGAGGAGCTCCTACGAGCAGTACTTC. It yields the protein CAISDSGRSSYEQYF.

This sequence joins TRBV10-3 and TRBJ2-1; 12 nucleotides match TRBD2. Trimming cost V 5 bases and J 3 bases; bases outside gene matches: 5. This CDR3 contains 16 residues. Germline V lookup: CDR1 ENHRY, CDR2 SYGVKD. CDR3 sequence (DNA): TGTGCCATCAGTTCTAGCGGGGGGGCCTTCTACAATGAGCAGTTCTTC. It is translated as CAISSSGGAFYNEQFF.